This T cell receptor beta chain was sequenced in a study of control samples from healthy donors and cancer patients. Clones were read by immunoSEQ multiplex PCR, and TCRdb kept only the in-frame ones, dropping some. Of some 410,000 clones listed, 75% to 95% were seen once; the top ten hold around 6.5%. This CDR3 spans 15 amino acids. The germline CDR1 and CDR2 sequences are LNHNV and YYDKDF (reference sequence). Losses at the gene ends were 0 bases for V and 3 bases for J; bases not matched to a gene: 3. Sequencing was carried out using PBMCs. The V gene is TRBV15, the J gene TRBJ2-7; 9 bases agree with TRBD1. This clonotype was obtained from a man between 40 and 49 years old with head and neck cancer. The CDR3 spells CATSRDPGQGYEQYF. CDR3 coding DNA: TGTGCCACCAGCAGAGACCCGGGACAGGGCTACGAGCAGTACTTC.